These 17 T cell receptor beta chains came from one sample sequenced in a study of cytomegalovirus exposure and HLA in healthy donors. PCR primers comprised 60 Vbeta and 13 Jbeta primers. Using immunoSEQ multiplex PCR, the repertoire was profiled, and TCRdb retains in-frame clones only, with some absent. In the table there are 66,000 or so clones, approximately 88% of which are singletons. The sequenced sample was PBMCs. These receptors were collected from a man younger than 45 in good health and CMV-seropositive.

The rearrangement uses TRBV30 and TRBJ1-1, with D possibly being TRBD1 (6 bases). CDR1 and CDR2 from the germline V gene are GTSNPN and SVGIG (reference sequence). The V end was cut by 1 base, the J end by 0 bases, with 9 bases between. CDR3 length: 14 residues. Here the CDR3 reads CAWSEDRMNTEAFF. The CDR3 coding sequence is TGTGCCTGGAGTGAAGACAGGATGAACACTGAAGCTTTCTTT. The full variable domain, rest sourced from reference TRBV30 and TRBJ1-1, is SQTIHQWPATLVQPVGSPLSLECTVEGTSNPNLYWYRQAAGRGLQLLFYSVGIGQISSEVPQNLSASRPQDRQFILSSKKLLLSDSGFYLCAWSEDRMNTEAFFGQGTRLTVV.

The chain links TRBV7-2 to TRBJ1-1; 10 bases are a match to TRBD1. CDR1 and CDR2 from the germline V gene are SGHTA and FQGNSA. CDR3 length: 16 amino acids. The V segment lost 4 bases and the J segment 5 bases; nucleotides outside the gene matches: 10. This chain's CDR3 is CASSSPVGQGMTEAFF. In nucleotides, the CDR3 is TGTGCCAGCAGCTCACCAGTGGGACAGGGGATGACTGAAGCTTTCTTT.

This clone was seen once. The CDR3 sequence: CASSPSTVNQPQHF. The CDR3 nucleotides read TGCGCCAGCAGCCCCTCGACAGTAAATCAGCCCCAGCATTTT. The chain is built from TRBV4-1 and TRBJ1-5; possibly TRBD1 for D (5 bases). Per germline, CDR1 MGHRA and CDR2 YSYEKL. The length of the CDR3 is 14 residues. Trimming left V 4 bases short and J 4 bases short, with 11 bases between.

V is TRBV6-5 and J is TRBJ2-3, with 7 bases aligning to TRBD2. The germline V gene has CDR1 MNHEY and CDR2 SVGAGI. The CDR3 has 13 amino acids. With V trimmed by 7 bases and J by 1 base, 2 bases remained unmatched. CDR3 protein: CASKREGTDTQYF. CDR3 nucleotide sequence: TGTGCCAGCAAACGGGAGGGCACAGATACGCAGTATTTT.

V is TRBV11-1 and J is TRBJ1-1; tentatively, D is TRBD1 (6 bases). V dropped 5 bases and J dropped 2 bases, with 15 bases sitting between them. CDR1 and CDR2 from the germline V gene are SGHAT and FQDESV (reference sequence). The CDR3 contains 15 residues. Here the CDR3 reads CASSPGETGNTEAFF. The DNA of the CDR3 is TGTGCCAGCAGCCCAGGAGAGACAGGCAACACTGAAGCTTTCTTT.

This clone was observed a few times. The gene calls are TRBV13 and TRBJ1-2; 8 positions agree with TRBD1. In germline, CDR1 is PRHDT, CDR2 FYEKMQ (reference sequence). V was clipped by 0 bases and J by 5 bases; unmatched bases: 5. The CDR3 covers 15 residues. CDR3 in amino acids: CASSLGRGQGYGYTF. The CDR3 DNA is TGTGCCAGCAGCTTAGGCAGGGGGCAAGGATATGGCTACACCTTC.

The chain recombines TRBV29-1 with TRBJ2-7; TRBD1 is a possible D gene (6 bases). Germline values: CDR1 SQVTM, CDR2 ANQGSEA. The CDR3 is 13 residues long. V was clipped by 6 bases and J by 2 bases, with 14 bases between them. This chain's CDR3 is CSVSRDITYEQYF. The CDR3 coding sequence is TGCAGCGTCTCGAGGGACATCACCTACGAGCAGTACTTC.

The chain is built from TRBV12-5 and TRBJ2-1; 14 bases line up with TRBD2. CDR3 length: 16 amino acids. The junction had 8 bases not matched to a gene; V was cut back by 5 bases and J by 8 bases. Germline loops: CDR1 LGHNT, CDR2 FRNRAP. CDR3 sequence: CASGARLAGGPDEQFF. The CDR3 nucleotides read TGTGCTAGTGGTGCCCGACTAGCGGGAGGGCCGGATGAGCAGTTCTTC.

This chain uses TRBV5-5 with TRBJ2-5; D may be TRBD2 (6 bases). The CDR3 covers 13 residues. V gave up 3 bases and J gave up 2 bases, with 8 bases separating them. CDR1 is SGHKS and CDR2 is YYEKEE in the germline V gene (reference sequence). In DNA, the CDR3 is TGTGCCAGCAGCTCTGGACTACAAGAGACCCAGTACTTC. This translates into CASSSGLQETQYF. The whole variable domain, remainder taken from reference TRBV5-5 and TRBJ2-5, is DAGVTQSPTHLIKTRGQQVTLRCSPISGHKSVSWYQQVLGQGPQFIFQYYEKEERGRGNFPDRFSARQFPNYSSELNVNALLLGDSALYLCASSSGLQETQYFGPGTRLLVL.

With regard to this clone: The germline gene is not matched at one end of the junction; a read error may be the cause. This chain uses TRBV5-1 with TRBJ2-6, with a tentative D call TRBD1 (5 bases). Per germline, CDR1 SGHRS and CDR2 YFSETQ. This CDR3 contains 17 residues. The chain's CDR3 is CASSLGAASSGANVLIF. The DNA of the CDR3 is TGCGCCAGCAGCTTGGGGGCAGCGAGCTCTGGGGCCAACGTCCTGATTTTC. Full variable domain (outside the CDR3, taken from reference TRBV5-1 and TRBJ2-6): KAGVTQTPRYLIKTRGQQVTLSCSPISGHRSVSWYQQTPGQGLQFLFEYFSETQRNKGNFPGRFSGRQFSNSRSEMNVSTLELGDSALYLCASSLGAASSGANVLIFGAGSRLTVL.

By frequency in the sample, this clone is medium-sized (0.01 to 0.1%). The chain has TRBV4-3 and TRBJ1-6; the D is unclear. The V end lost 5 bases, the J end lost 5 bases, and 13 bases lay between the germline ends. The CDR3 is 15 residues long. Germline CDR1 and CDR2: LGHNA and YSLEER. The CDR3 is CASSVNSIDNSPLHF. CDR3 nucleotide sequence: TGCGCCAGCAGCGTTAACTCAATCGATAATTCACCCCTCCACTTT.

This clone was recorded once. The rearrangement links TRBV6-1 to TRBJ1-5, with 7 bases fitting TRBD1. The germline V gene encodes CDR1 MNHNS and CDR2 SASEGT. This CDR3 has 13 amino acids. The J segment lost 4 bases and the V segment lost 4 bases, leaving 1 base of the junction unmatched. As DNA, the CDR3 is TGTGCCAGCAGTGTGGGACAGAATCAGCCCCAGCATTTT. It codes for CASSVGQNQPQHF.

This clone was seen a single time. The CDR3 region has the DNA TGCGCCAGCAGCTTGGGGCTAGCGGTAAACTACGAGCAGTACTTC. Translation gives CASSLGLAVNYEQYF. The chain employs TRBV5-1 and TRBJ2-7; 7 positions match TRBD2. The germline gives CDR1 SGHRS, CDR2 YFSETQ. The CDR3 spans 15 residues. The V segment lost 0 bases and the J segment 3 bases; nucleotides outside the gene matches: 6.

The chain couples TRBV5-1 to TRBJ2-1, with 8 bases lining up with TRBD1. CDR3 size: 17 residues. Trimming took 0 bases from V and 7 from J; bases not matched to a gene: 12. Looked up from germline, CDR1 is SGHRS and CDR2 is YFSETQ. The DNA for the CDR3 is TGCGCCAGCAGCTTGGAGCCAGCAGGGGGCAGTCAGAATGAGCAGTTCTTC. This sequence encodes CASSLEPAGGSQNEQFF.

The J gene is TRBJ1-2, the V gene TRBV5-1; 8 bases match TRBD1. The CDR3 covers 17 residues. The junction had 14 bases not matched to a gene; V was cut back by 4 bases and J by 3 bases. The germline V gene encodes CDR1 SGHRS and CDR2 YFSETQ. The CDR3 reads CASSQSHPGQAYYGYTF. The CDR3 region has the DNA TGCGCCAGCAGCCAAAGCCACCCGGGACAGGCGTACTATGGCTACACCTTC.

The rearrangement uses TRBV29-1 and TRBJ2-2; TRBD1 matches 9 bases. The CDR3 length is 15 residues. The V gene end was trimmed by 7 bases and the J gene end by 4 bases; junction bases not matched to a gene: 10. The germline V gene encodes CDR1 SQVTM and CDR2 ANQGSEA. For the CDR3, the DNA is TGCAGCGCCCTAATCCGGGACAGGGCCACCGGGGAGCTGTTTTTT. Its translation is CSALIRDRATGELFF.

The V gene is TRBV7-2, the J gene TRBJ1-2; TRBD1 aligns across 9 bases. Germline V lookup: CDR1 SGHTA, CDR2 FQGNSA. The J segment lost 4 bases and the V segment lost 5 bases, leaving 5 bases of the junction unmatched. There are 14 residues in the CDR3. The CDR3 nucleotides read TGTGCCAGCAGCCCGGACAGGGGCAGCTATGGCTACACCTTC. Translating it yields CASSPDRGSYGYTF.